This TCR beta chain was recovered during a study of T cells in Graves' hyperthyroidism and ophthalmopathy. Study-wide background: At initial diagnosis, before any treatment had begun, peripheral blood was obtained. Study-wide points: Ophthalmopathy could be told apart from stable hyperthyroidism with a 13 V-J model. Model-based prediction identified ophthalmopathy a median roughly 5.9 months prior to its onset.

Remarks on this clonotype: The antigen remains undetermined.

Amplification targeted TCR beta CDR3 regions from RNA transcripts. RT-PCR in the first round (using the HTBI primer set) targeted the TCR CDR3. TCRdb analysed the multiplex PCR reads with MiXCR anew, one entry per CDR3 protein. The sample includes 350,000 to 500,000 distinct CDR3 sequences, roughly 13% seen only once; the top ten take 5% to 6%. PBMCs stemmed from about 9.7 ml fresh peripheral blood. CDR3 length equals 16 residues. Germline assignment: CDR1 DFQATT and CDR2 SNEGSKA (reference sequence). Deletions cut 1 base from V and 0 bases from J, with 14 bases between. V usage is TRBV20-1 and J usage is TRBJ2-3, with D possibly TRBD2 on 7 matching bases. The sequencing sample was made of blood. This clonotype originated in a woman aged 18-30 years with Graves' hyperthyroidism. Here the CDR3 DNA reads TGCAGTGCTAGAGCGGGGGGCGGGATTAGCACAGATACGCAGTATTTT. Protein product: CSARAGGGISTDTQYF.